These 25 T cell receptor beta chains were sequenced from one sample in a study of cytomegalovirus exposure and HLA in healthy donors. The PCR ran on 60 Vbeta and 13 Jbeta primers. The method was immunoSEQ multiplex PCR; TCRdb's version includes in-frame clones alone and lacks a portion of them. The data show about 150,000 clones, roughly 10% seen once. Sequences were obtained from PBMCs. These receptors were collected from a man aged 50-59 years in good health and CMV-seronegative.

This clone was counted between two and nine times. The genes are TRBV4-1 and TRBJ1-2; D is ambiguous. This CDR3 region has 15 residues. V was clipped by 4 bases and J by 2 bases, with 14 bases between them. The germline gives CDR1 MGHRA, CDR2 YSYEKL. CDR3: CASSPVAGSNYGYTF. The CDR3 coding sequence is TGCGCCAGCAGCCCAGTAGCTGGCAGCAACTATGGCTACACCTTC.

The chain employs TRBV19 and TRBJ2-5, with D possibly being TRBD2 (6 bases). This CDR3 region has 14 residues. The ends were cut back, 1 base at V and 1 base at J, with 7 bases in the middle. The V gene's germline CDR1 is LNHDA and CDR2 SQIVND (reference sequence). Here the CDR3 reads CASSIAAGQETQYF. In nucleotides, the CDR3 is TGTGCCAGTAGTATAGCAGCGGGCCAAGAGACCCAGTACTTC.

The V and J genes are TRBV29-1 and TRBJ1-3, with a tentative D call TRBD1 (6 bases). CDR3 length equals 14 residues. CDR1 is SQVTM, CDR2 ANQGSEA, per germline. V dropped 6 bases and J dropped 4 bases, with 16 bases sitting between them. CDR3 amino acids: CSVGQQGNGNTIYF. CDR3 coding DNA: TGCAGCGTGGGGCAACAGGGAAACGGAAACACCATATATTTT.

This clone was found a few times. The chain joins TRBV5-3 to TRBJ2-3, with TRBD2 identical over 11 bases. TRBV5-3 is an ORF for which the function is uncertain. The CDR3 consists of 14 residues. Trimming removed 8 bases from V and 4 bases from J; junction bases left unmatched: 6. The CDR3 region has the DNA TGTGCCAGGACCCTTAGCGGGGGGGCAGATACGCAGTATTTT. Translated, it gives CARTLSGGADTQYF.

In this sample, this clone turned up a few times. The gene calls are TRBV9 and TRBJ1-1; D uncertain. Germline V CDR1 and CDR2: SGDLS, YYNGEE. The CDR3 runs 14 residues. Trimming pared 4 bases from V and 1 base from J, leaving 11 bases between. As DNA, the CDR3 is TGTGCCAGCAGCCCTACCTCCGGGAACACTGAAGCTTTCTTT. It codes for CASSPTSGNTEAFF.

This clone occurred a few times. V and J are TRBV18 and TRBJ1-5; the D is unclear. V lost 5 bases and J 0 bases, leaving 5 bases between the germline ends. This CDR3 comprises 13 residues. The V gene's germline CDR1 is KGHSH and CDR2 LQKENI. The CDR3, as DNA: TGTGCCAGCTCAGCAGATAGCAATCAGCCCCAGCATTTT. This codes for CASSADSNQPQHF.

This clone was detected only a few times. This sequence joins TRBV6-6 and TRBJ2-5; 7 bases map to TRBD1. Trimming removed 10 bases from V and 5 bases from J; junction bases left unmatched: 7. Germline assignment: CDR1 MNHNY and CDR2 SVGAGI (reference sequence). This CDR3 comprises 12 residues. The CDR3 is CATSGGRETQYF. CDR3 coding DNA: TGTGCCACCTCAGGGGGAAGGGAGACCCAGTACTTC.

This clone was seen only a few times. V and J are TRBV28 and TRBJ1-4; TRBD1 might be the D (5 bases). Germline assignment: CDR1 MDHEN and CDR2 SYDVKM. The CDR3 sequence is 16 residues long. V was cut by 5 bases and J by 5 bases, with 18 bases left in between. This CDR3 is CASSLTGGTVNEKLFF. The DNA for the CDR3 is TGTGCCAGCAGTCTCACCGGAGGGACGGTCAATGAAAAACTGTTTTTT. Drawing the rest from reference TRBV28 and TRBJ1-4, the complete variable domain is DVKVTQSSRYLVKRTGEKVFLECVQDMDHENMFWYRQDPGLGLRLIYFSYDVKMKEKGDIPEGYSVSREKKERFSLILESASTNQTSMYLCASSLTGGTVNEKLFFGSGTQLSVL.

The chain recombines TRBV19 with TRBJ1-2; 9 bases agree with TRBD1. Losses at the gene ends were 3 bases for V and 8 bases for J; bases not matched to a gene: 10. CDR1 LNHDA and CDR2 SQIVND come from the germline V gene (reference sequence). The CDR3 extends over 15 amino acids. The CDR3 spells CASSMLGGQGGGYTF. For the CDR3, the DNA is TGTGCCAGTAGTATGTTAGGGGGACAGGGTGGCGGCTACACCTTC.

Only a few counts were recorded for this clone. The chain links TRBV19 to TRBJ2-2, with a possible D match to TRBD2 (5 bases). The CDR3 has 16 amino acids. Germline assignment: CDR1 LNHDA and CDR2 SQIVND (reference sequence). V dropped 9 bases and J dropped 4 bases, with 21 bases sitting between them. CDR3 amino acids: CASTKGEGAVTGELFF. The DNA of the CDR3 is TGTGCCAGCACTAAAGGAGAGGGAGCGGTCACCGGGGAGCTGTTTTTT.

The rearrangement uses TRBV19 and TRBJ2-5; D is perhaps TRBD1 (5 bases). Trimming removed 3 bases from V and 7 bases from J, with 18 bases in between. This CDR3 has 15 amino acids. CDR1 and CDR2 from the germline V gene are LNHDA and SQIVND (reference sequence). The CDR3: CASSIAGASQGTQYF. DNA of the CDR3: TGTGCCAGTAGTATCGCCGGAGCCAGCCAGGGGACCCAGTACTTC.

This chain links TRBV6-4 with TRBJ2-2, with D possibly being TRBD2 (5 bases). This CDR3 contains 12 residues. The V end was cut by 5 bases, the J end by 8 bases, with 9 bases between. The germline gives CDR1 MRHNA, CDR2 SNTAGT. DNA for the CDR3: TGTGCCAGCAGTCTCGCGGGTGGGGAGCTGTTTTTT. It specifies CASSLAGGELFF.

This clone was observed a few times. The chain employs TRBV19 and TRBJ2-3, with 15 bases fitting TRBD2. Germline-derived CDR1 and CDR2 are LNHDA and SQIVND (reference sequence). This CDR3 has 15 residues. The V gene end was trimmed by 7 bases and the J gene end by 8 bases; junction bases not matched to a gene: 7. This chain's CDR3 is CASTGTSGRSGTQYF. For the CDR3, the DNA is TGTGCCAGTACTGGGACTAGCGGGAGGTCCGGTACGCAGTATTTT.

This clone was detected only a few times. The chain has TRBV9 and TRBJ1-1; weak D call: TRBD1 (5 bases). Germline lookup yields CDR1 SGDLS and CDR2 YYNGEE. The V and J ends lost 6 bases and 1 base respectively, with 19 bases between them. This CDR3 spans 16 amino acids. CDR3 coding DNA: TGTGCCAGCAACCAAGGGGAAAGCGTAGCGAACACTGAAGCTTTCTTT. Translating it yields CASNQGESVANTEAFF.

This chain joins TRBV6-1 and TRBJ1-6; the D gene is possibly TRBD1 (6 bases). From germline, CDR1 is MNHNS and CDR2 SASEGT. V shed 4 bases and J shed 2 bases, with 12 bases lying between them. CDR3 length equals 16 residues. CDR3 DNA: TGTGCCAGCAGTGGCCACAGGGACGCCTATAATTCACCCCTCCACTTT. It is translated as CASSGHRDAYNSPLHF.

For the CDR3, the DNA is TGTGCCAGCAGCAGGGAGGTACAAGAGACCCAGTACTTC. Its translation is CASSREVQETQYF. V is TRBV18 and J is TRBJ2-5, with D maybe TRBD2 (6 bases). The V end lost 8 bases, the J end lost 2 bases, and 12 bases lay between the germline ends. Germline V gene data show CDR1 as KGHSH and CDR2 as LQKENI. The CDR3 extends over 13 amino acids.

A few counts support this clone. The chain joins TRBV18 to TRBJ2-1; 12 bases line up with TRBD2. V was pared by 3 bases and J by 7 bases, with 7 bases of the junction left unmatched. CDR1 and CDR2 (germline): KGHSH, LQKENI. The CDR3 has 16 residues. CDR3 in amino acids: CASSPPGLAGGNEQFF. In nucleotides, the CDR3 is TGTGCCAGCTCACCCCCGGGACTAGCGGGCGGGAATGAGCAGTTCTTC.

V gene TRBV19 combines with J gene TRBJ1-4; perhaps TRBD1 as D (5 bases). The CDR3 contains 16 residues. Germline-derived CDR1 and CDR2 are LNHDA and SQIVND (reference sequence). Trimming took 4 bases from V and 2 from J, leaving 14 bases between them. The CDR3 nucleotides read TGTGCCAGTAGTACTCCCCGGCAGGGCACTAATGAAAAACTGTTTTTT. Translated, it gives CASSTPRQGTNEKLFF.

This clone has only a few counts. The genes are TRBV11-3 and TRBJ2-2, with 10 bases aligning to TRBD2. CDR3 size: 14 residues. In germline, CDR1 is SGHNT, CDR2 YENEEA. V trimming: 5 bases; J trimming: 5 bases; junction bases outside the gene matches: 2. The CDR3 DNA reads TGTGCCAGCAGCAATAGCGGGGGGACCGGGGAGCTGTTTTTT. It codes for CASSNSGGTGELFF.

This clone was picked up a small number of times. The chain joins TRBV10-3 to TRBJ2-5; D is unclear. The CDR3 spans 12 residues. The germline gives CDR1 ENHRY, CDR2 SYGVKD. Between the trimmed V and J ends, which lost 6 bases and 2 bases, there was a span of 7 bases. The chain's CDR3 is CAISEAQETQYF. In nucleotides, the CDR3 is TGTGCCATCAGCGAGGCGCAAGAGACCCAGTACTTC.

In this sample, this clone turned up a few times. The J gene is TRBJ2-7, the V gene TRBV19; 10 bases match TRBD2. After removal of 10 bases from V and 1 base from J, the junction contained 10 bases not matched to a gene. CDR1 is LNHDA and CDR2 is SQIVND in the germline V gene (reference sequence). The CDR3 runs to 15 residues. The CDR3 nucleotides read TGTGCCACCAGTGGGAGGACTAGCGGTTCCTACGAGCAGTACTTC. It codes for CATSGRTSGSYEQYF.

The rearrangement joins TRBV25-1 to TRBJ1-4, with a possible D match to TRBD1 (6 bases). The V and J ends lost 7 bases and 1 base respectively, with 22 bases between them. This CDR3 is built from 18 residues. The germline CDR1 and CDR2 sequences are MGHDK and SYGVNS. The CDR3 region is CASTQGGWKGETNEKLFF. The DNA of the CDR3 is TGTGCCAGCACCCAAGGGGGTTGGAAGGGGGAAACTAATGAAAAACTGTTTTTT.

This clone was seen a few times. This chain connects TRBV5-1 to TRBJ1-5, with TRBD1 as a possible D gene (5 bases). This CDR3 region has 18 residues. The germline gives CDR1 SGHRS, CDR2 YFSETQ. V lost 1 base, J lost 2 bases, and 19 bases lay in between. CDR3 residues: CASSLLPRAGNGNQPQHF. The CDR3 DNA is TGCGCCAGCAGCTTGCTCCCTCGGGCAGGGAATGGCAATCAGCCCCAGCATTTT.

This clone has only a few counts. CDR3 DNA: TGTGCCTGGAGACAGGGTGAGGACTATGGCTACACCTTC. It encodes CAWRQGEDYGYTF. This chain links TRBV30 with TRBJ1-2; D perhaps matches TRBD1 (6 bases). V was pared by 3 bases and J by 3 bases, with 11 bases between. Per germline, CDR1 GTSNPN and CDR2 SVGIG (reference sequence). The CDR3 contains 13 residues.

The sample holds a few counts of this clone. This rearrangement joins TRBV28 to TRBJ2-7; 8 positions agree with TRBD2. The ends lost 6 bases at V and 7 bases at J; junction bases unmatched: 20. This CDR3 is built from 17 residues. Per the germline V gene, CDR1 is MDHEN and CDR2 is SYDVKM. CDR3 protein: CASSRAGETLGTREQYF. In DNA form, the CDR3 reads TGTGCCAGCAGCCGAGCGGGAGAAACCCTCGGGACGCGGGAGCAGTACTTC.